This T cell receptor beta chain was sequenced in a study of Ad26.COV2.S vaccination and SARS-CoV-2 variants. In the study overall: Doses of Ad26.COV2.S were injected into muscle once or twice, 56 days apart.

The method was immunoSEQ multiplex PCR; TCRdb's version includes in-frame clones alone and lacks a portion of them. This sample carries roughly 700,000 clones, about 89% of them seen once, and the ten largest clones take approximately 1.5%. The CDR3 extends over 13 amino acids. Per the germline V gene, CDR1 is SGHAT and CDR2 is FQNNGV. The ends lost 8 bases at V and 6 bases at J; junction bases unmatched: 8. About this clone itself: Distinct nucleotide sequences in the sample also encode this CDR3.

The treatment denotes: some 19 received Ad26.COV2.S at low or high dose, single or two shots; roughly five received placebo; per-sample allocation not given. Vaccine and placebo recipients were sampled on day 63 after the first injection. This clonotype originated in a person aged 18-65 years who received the Ad26.COV2.S COVID-19 vaccine or a placebo. The source material was peripheral blood, sampled in a trial of Ad26.COV2.S vaccine versus placebo. The genes are TRBV11-2 and TRBJ2-7; 9 bases line up with TRBD1. CDR3 in amino acids: CASSLGTGREQYF. The CDR3 DNA reads TGTGCCAGCTCTTTAGGGACAGGGCGCGAGCAGTACTTC.